The source of this T cell receptor beta chain is a study of blood T cells in healthy people across ages. This clonotype is judged medium-sized. Antigen specificity is unknown. Points from the study as a whole: Unsorted PBMCs prevented conclusive naive versus antigen-experienced comparison. Roughly linear declines in TCR beta diversity per million T cells occurred with age.

Isolation of PBMCs gave at least 7 million cells per sample. The use of a sample-barcoded 5' primer and a J-beta primer mix characterized a second PCR of about 7 to 12 cycles. One entry per CDR3 protein results from TCRdb running MiXCR on the 5' RACE reads. The sample consists of fewer than 800,000 distinct CDR3 sequences, over 45% of them appearing once. The CDR3 extends over 14 amino acids. From germline, CDR1 is MNHEY and CDR2 SVGAGI. V was cut by 1 base and J by 5 bases, with 11 bases left in between. The chain combines TRBV6-5 with TRBJ2-5, with D unresolved. This sequence was found in an older woman in good health. Source material: blood. CDR3 DNA sequence: TGTGCCAGCAGTTACTATGCAGCACGGGAGACCCAGTACTTC. This encodes CASSYYAARETQYF.